A single sample is the source of the 7 T cell receptor beta chains below, sequenced in a study of T cell changes during pregnancy in multiple sclerosis. The protocol was immunoSEQ multiplex PCR, while the TCRdb copy is restricted to in-frame clones and leaves out a portion. The table records around 58,000 clones, roughly nine tenths of them present only once. Source: peripheral blood, taken before pregnancy. These receptors were obtained from a female donor with multiple sclerosis, enrolled in a pregnancy study.

The chain couples TRBV5-4 to TRBJ1-1, with D hard to call. Trimming stripped 0 bases from V and 6 bases from J, with 12 bases between. In germline, CDR1 is SGHNT, CDR2 YYREEE (reference sequence). CDR3 length: 14 residues. The CDR3 region is CASSLEHSYAEAFF. CDR3 sequence (DNA): TGTGCCAGCAGCTTGGAACACAGCTACGCTGAAGCTTTCTTT.

The V and J genes are TRBV18 and TRBJ1-6, with D maybe TRBD1 (5 bases). Germline V gene sequence: CDR1 KGHSH, CDR2 LQKENI. The V end lost 3 bases, the J end lost 11 bases, and 11 bases lay between the germline ends. The CDR3 runs to 13 residues. In DNA form, the CDR3 reads TGTGCCAGCTCACCGGGGCACGATCCACCCCTCCACTTT. Protein sequence: CASSPGHDPPLHF.

J is TRBJ2-7 and V is TRBV6-1; 7 positions match TRBD1. The J segment lost 2 bases and the V segment lost 9 bases, leaving 10 bases of the junction unmatched. CDR1 MNHNS and CDR2 SASEGT come from the germline V gene. The CDR3 sequence is 14 residues long. The CDR3 region is CASSTGQLTYEQYF. In DNA form, the CDR3 reads TGTGCCAGTTCGACGGGACAGCTTACCTACGAGCAGTACTTC.

CDR3 nucleotide sequence: TGTGCCAGCAGCAGACAGGGGGCGGGCACTGAAGCTTTCTTT. As protein: CASSRQGAGTEAFF. The genes are TRBV7-3 and TRBJ1-1, with TRBD1 matching 10 bases. The CDR3 length is 14 residues. Losses at the gene ends were 5 bases for V and 4 bases for J; bases not matched to a gene: 4. The germline gives CDR1 SGHTA, CDR2 FQGTGA.

This rearrangement joins TRBV7-3 to TRBJ2-3; 11 bases are a match to TRBD2. Germline V gene sequence: CDR1 SGHTA, CDR2 FQGTGA. Losses at the gene ends were 3 bases for V and 5 bases for J; bases not matched to a gene: 7. The CDR3 runs to 16 residues. CDR3 in amino acids: CASSLTSGVIGDTQYF. The CDR3 nucleotides read TGTGCCAGCAGCTTGACTAGCGGGGTGATCGGAGATACGCAGTATTTT.

The rearrangement links TRBV10-3 to TRBJ1-1; D gene uncertain. CDR3 length: 13 amino acids. Deletions cut 7 bases from V and 0 bases from J, with 9 bases between. Germline CDR1 and CDR2: ENHRY and SYGVKD. The CDR3 coding sequence is TGTGCCATCACCCCCGGGATGAACACTGAAGCTTTCTTT. Translation gives CAITPGMNTEAFF.

The rearrangement joins TRBV6-5 to TRBJ1-4, with D perhaps matching TRBD1 (6 bases). V lost 6 bases and J lost 6, with 14 bases in between. The germline V gene has CDR1 MNHEY and CDR2 SVGAGI. The CDR3 sequence is 14 residues long. The CDR3 protein is CASSWTARYEKLFF. CDR3 in DNA: TGTGCCAGCAGCTGGACAGCGCGGTATGAAAAACTGTTTTTT.